The text below deals with one T cell receptor (beta chain). This record belongs to a study of identical twins. TCRdb analysed the 5' RACE reads with MiXCR anew, one entry per CDR3 protein. The sample has approximately 500,000 distinct CDR3 sequences, 20% to 25% seen once; the top ten hold over 2.5%. Germline V gene data show CDR1 as SGDLS and CDR2 as YYNGEE. V shed 1 base and J shed 7 bases, with 15 bases lying between them. The CDR3 contains 15 residues. The same data also went into a second study, on T cells expressing NK-cell markers.

The TCR sequence derives from a young woman in good health. The chain couples TRBV9 to TRBJ2-1; a possible D gene is TRBD2 (5 bases). The sequenced material came from CD4+ T cells sorted from blood. CDR3 coding DNA: TGTGCCAGCAGCGTATCTAGCCGGAACGGGAATGAGCAGTTCTTC. As protein: CASSVSSRNGNEQFF.